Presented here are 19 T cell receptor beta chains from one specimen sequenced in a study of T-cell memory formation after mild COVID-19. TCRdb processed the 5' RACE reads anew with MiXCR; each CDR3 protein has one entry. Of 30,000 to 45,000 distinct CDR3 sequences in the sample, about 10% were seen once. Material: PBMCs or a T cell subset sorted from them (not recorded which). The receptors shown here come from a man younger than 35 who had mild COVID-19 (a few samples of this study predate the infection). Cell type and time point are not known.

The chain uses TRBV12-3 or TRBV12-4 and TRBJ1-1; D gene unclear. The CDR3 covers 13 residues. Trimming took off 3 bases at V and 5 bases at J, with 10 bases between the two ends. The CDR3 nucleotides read TGTGCCAGCAGTTTCCGGGTAGGGACTGAAGCTTTCTTT. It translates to CASSFRVGTEAFF.

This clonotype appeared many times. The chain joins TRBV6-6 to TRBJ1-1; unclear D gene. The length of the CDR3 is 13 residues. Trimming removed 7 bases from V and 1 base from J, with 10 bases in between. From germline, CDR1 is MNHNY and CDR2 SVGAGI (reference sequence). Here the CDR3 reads CASTIWENTEAFF. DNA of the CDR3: TGTGCCAGCACCATATGGGAGAACACTGAAGCTTTCTTT.

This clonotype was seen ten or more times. CDR3 sequence reads: CASRGLSYNEQFF. The CDR3 DNA sequence: TGTGCCAGCAGGGGACTAAGTTACAATGAGCAGTTCTTC. This rearrangement joins TRBV2 to TRBJ2-1; 7 bases fit TRBD2. Germline-derived CDR1 and CDR2 are SNHLY and FYNNEI. The CDR3 length is 13 residues. Germline trimming cut 6 bases from V and 4 bases from J; bases unmatched to any gene: 3.

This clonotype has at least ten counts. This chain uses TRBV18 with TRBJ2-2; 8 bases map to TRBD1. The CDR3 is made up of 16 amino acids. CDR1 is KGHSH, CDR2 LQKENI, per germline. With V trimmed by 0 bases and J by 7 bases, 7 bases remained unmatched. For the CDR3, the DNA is TGTGCCAGCTCACCACCGGACAGGGCATTAATCGGGGAGCTGTTTTTT. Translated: CASSPPDRALIGELFF.

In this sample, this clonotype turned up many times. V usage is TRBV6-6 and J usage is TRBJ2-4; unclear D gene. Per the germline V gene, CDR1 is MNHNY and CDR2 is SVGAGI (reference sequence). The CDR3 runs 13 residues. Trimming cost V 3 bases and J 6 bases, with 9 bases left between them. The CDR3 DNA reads TGTGCCAGCAGTTATGGCATTTTAAACATTCAGTACTTC. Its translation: CASSYGILNIQYF.

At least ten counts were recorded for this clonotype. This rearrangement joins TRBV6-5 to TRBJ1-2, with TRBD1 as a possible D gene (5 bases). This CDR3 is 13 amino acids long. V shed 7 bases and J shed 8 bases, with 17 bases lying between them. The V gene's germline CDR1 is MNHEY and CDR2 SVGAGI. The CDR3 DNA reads TGTGCCAGCATCAAGTCGGGACCCAAAGGCTACACCTTC. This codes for CASIKSGPKGYTF.

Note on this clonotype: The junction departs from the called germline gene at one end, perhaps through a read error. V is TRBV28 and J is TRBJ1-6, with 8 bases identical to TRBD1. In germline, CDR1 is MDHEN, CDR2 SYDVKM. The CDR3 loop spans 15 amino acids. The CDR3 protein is CASSRGGTGNSPLNF. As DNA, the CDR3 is TGTGCCAGCAGTCGGGGGGGGACAGGCAATTCACCCCTCAACTTT.

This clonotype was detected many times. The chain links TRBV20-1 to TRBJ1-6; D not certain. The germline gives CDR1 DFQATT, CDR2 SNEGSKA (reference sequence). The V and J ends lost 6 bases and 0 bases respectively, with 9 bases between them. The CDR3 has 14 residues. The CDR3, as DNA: TGCAGTGCCATAGAGAGCTCCTATAATTCACCCCTCCACTTT. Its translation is CSAIESSYNSPLHF.

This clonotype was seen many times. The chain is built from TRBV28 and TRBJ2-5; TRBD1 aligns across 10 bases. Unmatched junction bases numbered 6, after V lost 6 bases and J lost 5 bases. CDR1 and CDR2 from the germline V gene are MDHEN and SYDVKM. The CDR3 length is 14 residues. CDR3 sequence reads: CASRDRGRGETQYF. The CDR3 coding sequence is TGTGCCAGCAGAGACAGGGGGCGCGGGGAGACCCAGTACTTC. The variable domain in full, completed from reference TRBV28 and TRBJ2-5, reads DVKVTQSSRYLVKRTGEKVFLECVQDMDHENMFWYRQDPGLGLRLIYFSYDVKMKEKGDIPEGYSVSREKKERFSLILESASTNQTSMYLCASRDRGRGETQYFGPGTRLLVL.

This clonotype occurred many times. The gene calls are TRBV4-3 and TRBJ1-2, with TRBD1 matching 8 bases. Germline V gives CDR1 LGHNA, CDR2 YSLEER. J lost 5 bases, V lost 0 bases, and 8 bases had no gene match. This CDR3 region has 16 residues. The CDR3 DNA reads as TGCGCCAGCAGCCAAGATTTCGCAGGGGGCTTTTATGGCTACACCTTC. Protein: CASSQDFAGGFYGYTF.

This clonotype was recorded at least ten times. The DNA for the CDR3 is TGTGCCAGCAGTTGGGAAGGGGGCTACGAGCAGTACTTC. Translation gives CASSWEGGYEQYF. The chain has TRBV12-3 or TRBV12-4 and TRBJ2-7; perhaps TRBD1 as D (6 bases). V shed 4 bases and J shed 3 bases, with 10 bases lying between them. This CDR3 contains 13 residues.

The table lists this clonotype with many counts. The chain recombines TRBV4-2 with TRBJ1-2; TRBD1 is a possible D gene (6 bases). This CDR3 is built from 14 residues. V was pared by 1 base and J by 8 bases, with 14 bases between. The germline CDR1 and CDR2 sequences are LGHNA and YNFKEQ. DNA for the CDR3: TGTGCCAGCAGCCAAGCCCCAGGGGATGAAGGCTACACCTTC. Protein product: CASSQAPGDEGYTF.

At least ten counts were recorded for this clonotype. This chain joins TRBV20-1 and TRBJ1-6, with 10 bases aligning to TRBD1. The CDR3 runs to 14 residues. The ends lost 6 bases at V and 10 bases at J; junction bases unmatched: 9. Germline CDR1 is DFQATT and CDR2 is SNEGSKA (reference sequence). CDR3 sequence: CSAQGTGENSPLHF. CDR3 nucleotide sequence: TGCAGTGCGCAAGGGACAGGGGAGAACTCACCCCTCCACTTT.

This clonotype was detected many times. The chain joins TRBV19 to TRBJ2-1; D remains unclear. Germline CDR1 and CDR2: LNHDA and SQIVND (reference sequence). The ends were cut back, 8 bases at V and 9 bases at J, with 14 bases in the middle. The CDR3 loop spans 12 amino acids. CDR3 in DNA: TGTGCCAGTGGCCCCGGCATAGGTGAGCAGTTCTTC. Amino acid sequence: CASGPGIGEQFF.

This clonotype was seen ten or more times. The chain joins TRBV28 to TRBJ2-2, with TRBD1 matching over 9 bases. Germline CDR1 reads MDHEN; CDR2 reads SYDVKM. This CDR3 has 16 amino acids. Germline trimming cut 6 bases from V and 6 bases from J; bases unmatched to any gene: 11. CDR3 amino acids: CASRLLGQGRSGELFF. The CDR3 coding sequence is TGTGCCAGCAGGCTACTCGGACAGGGGAGGTCCGGGGAGCTGTTTTTT. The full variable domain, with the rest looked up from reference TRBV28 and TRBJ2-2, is DVKVTQSSRYLVKRTGEKVFLECVQDMDHENMFWYRQDPGLGLRLIYFSYDVKMKEKGDIPEGYSVSREKKERFSLILESASTNQTSMYLCASRLLGQGRSGELFFGEGSRLTVL.

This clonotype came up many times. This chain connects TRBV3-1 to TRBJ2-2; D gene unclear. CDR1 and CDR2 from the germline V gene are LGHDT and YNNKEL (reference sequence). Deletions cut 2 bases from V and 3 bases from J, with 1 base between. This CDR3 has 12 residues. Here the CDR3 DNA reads TGTGCCAGCAGCCAACACACCGGGGAGCTGTTTTTT. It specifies CASSQHTGELFF.

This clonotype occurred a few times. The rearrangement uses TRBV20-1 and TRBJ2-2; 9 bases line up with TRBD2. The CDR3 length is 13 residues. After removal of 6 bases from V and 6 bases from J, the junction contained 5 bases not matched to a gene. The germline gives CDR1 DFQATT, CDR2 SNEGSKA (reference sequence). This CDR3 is CSALAGRAGELFF. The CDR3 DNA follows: TGCAGTGCCCTAGCGGGGCGGGCCGGGGAGCTGTTTTTT.

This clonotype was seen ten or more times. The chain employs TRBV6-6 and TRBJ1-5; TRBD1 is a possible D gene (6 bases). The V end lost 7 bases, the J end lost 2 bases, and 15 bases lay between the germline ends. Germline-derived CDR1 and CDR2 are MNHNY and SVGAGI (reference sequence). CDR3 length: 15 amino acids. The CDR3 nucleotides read TGTGCCAGCACCTCTGGGGGGGCTGGCAATCAGCCCCAGCATTTT. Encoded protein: CASTSGGAGNQPQHF.

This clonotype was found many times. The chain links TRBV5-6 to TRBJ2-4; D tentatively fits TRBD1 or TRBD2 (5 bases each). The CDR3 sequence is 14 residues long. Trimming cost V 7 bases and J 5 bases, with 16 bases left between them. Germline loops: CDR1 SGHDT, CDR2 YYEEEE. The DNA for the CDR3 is TGTGCCAGCGTCCGCCGGGACGGAGAAAACATTCAGTACTTC. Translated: CASVRRDGENIQYF. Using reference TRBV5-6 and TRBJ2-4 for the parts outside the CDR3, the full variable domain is DAGVTQSPTHLIKTRGQQVTLRCSPKSGHDTVSWYQQALGQGPQFIFQYYEEEERQRGNFPDRFSGHQFPNYSSELNVNALLLGDSALYLCASVRRDGENIQYFGAGTRLSVL.